This T cell receptor (beta chain) stems from a study of T cells in Graves' hyperthyroidism and ophthalmopathy. Regarding the study as a whole: Blood samples included most of the expanded thyroid clonotypes exceeding 0.001.

RNA transcripts gave rise to amplified TCR beta CDR3 regions. Primed by the HTBI set, a first-round RT-PCR was run on the TCR CDR3. MiXCR was run by TCRdb on the multiplex PCR reads, yielding one entry per CDR3 protein. The table shows roughly 580,000 distinct CDR3 sequences, with 46% occurring only once. To note about this clonotype: Antigen specificity is unknown.

Patients aged 18 to 65 had newly diagnosed hyperthyroidism that had lasted under 2 months. Germline V gene sequence: CDR1 ENHRY, CDR2 SYGVKD. This CDR3 spans 19 amino acids. J lost 2 bases, V lost 10 bases, and 15 bases had no gene match. The chain links TRBV10-3 to TRBJ2-6, with 12 bases that match TRBD2. The clonotype was recovered from a woman between 18 and 29 years old with Graves' hyperthyroidism. Sequenced sample: peripheral blood or thyroid tissue (not recorded which). CDR3 DNA: TGTGCCAGCAGCCCCTTCGGACTAGCGGGACTTACTGGGGCCAACGTCCTGACTTTC. It specifies CASSPFGLAGLTGANVLTF.